This T cell receptor beta chain appears in the sequencing data of a study of T cells in Graves' hyperthyroidism and ophthalmopathy. Findings and limits, study-wide: Model-based prediction identified ophthalmopathy a median approximately 6.2 months prior to its onset. Most thyroid clonotypes that were expanded above 0.001 also turned up in blood.

From RNA transcripts, TCR beta CDR3 regions were amplified. The HTBI primer set served for first-round RT-PCR of the TCR CDR3. TCRdb analysed the multiplex PCR reads with MiXCR anew, one entry per CDR3 protein. Among about 420,000 distinct CDR3 sequences, more than 15% were seen once, and the ten largest hold roughly 13%. As regards this clonotype: Its antigen is as yet unknown.

Trimming took off 2 bases at V and 4 bases at J, with 9 bases between the two ends. CDR3 length: 13 amino acids. Germline values: CDR1 DFQATT, CDR2 SNEGSKA (reference sequence). The definition of stable Graves' hyperthyroidism was no ophthalmopathy progression within 18 months. The diagnostic basis comprised clinical symptoms, serum thyroxine and TRAb, thyroid ultrasound and orbital computed tomography. Specimen: blood. The sequence came from a young woman with Graves' hyperthyroidism. V is TRBV20-1 and J is TRBJ2-1; D gene uncertain. The CDR3 sequence: CSARPPSYNEQFF. Here the CDR3 DNA reads TGCAGTGCTAGACCTCCTTCTTACAATGAGCAGTTCTTC.